What follows describes a single TCR beta chain. The data originate from a study of blood T cell repertoires in COVID-19. The ends were cut back, 4 bases at V and 0 bases at J, with 16 bases in the middle. This CDR3 region has 16 residues. Germline V gene lookup returns CDR1 MNHEY and CDR2 SVGAGI. TCRdb keeps only in-frame clones here, not all; method: immunoSEQ multiplex PCR. The sample comprises approximately 170,000 clones, about nine tenths of which are singletons, and approximately 4% rests with the top ten. This receptor was identified in a woman aged 70-85 years with acute or convalescent COVID-19. The rearrangement uses TRBV6-5 and TRBJ2-7; a possible D gene is TRBD2 (5 bases). The sample comprised peripheral blood. For the CDR3, the DNA is TGTGCCAGCAGTTCGGAGGCGGATTACGCCTCCTACGAGCAGTACTTC. Protein product: CASSSEADYASYEQYF.